The 27 T cell receptor beta chains given below trace back to one sample, sequenced in a study of identical twins. TCRdb processed the 5' RACE reads anew with MiXCR; each CDR3 protein has one entry. The table shows 1.5 million to 2 million distinct CDR3 sequences, with under 35% occurring only once. What was sequenced was cord blood. The receptors come from a newborn girl in good health.

Only a few counts were recorded for this clonotype. The V gene is TRBV3-1, the J gene TRBJ1-2, with 10 bases identical to TRBD1. Trimming at V came to 1 base and at J to 4 bases, leaving 6 bases not matched to a gene. Germline CDR1 and CDR2: LGHDT and YNNKEL (reference sequence). This CDR3 contains 16 residues. The CDR3 loop is CASSQGQGAWIYGYTF. CDR3 in DNA: TGTGCCAGCAGCCAAGGACAGGGGGCTTGGATCTATGGCTACACCTTC.

The gene calls are TRBV4-1 and TRBJ2-3, with D possibly being TRBD2 (6 bases). Germline V gene data show CDR1 as MGHRA and CDR2 as YSYEKL. The CDR3 sequence is 17 residues long. The V and J ends lost 0 bases and 1 base respectively, with 14 bases between them. The CDR3 DNA sequence: TGCGCCAGCAGCCAAGATGGGCGGGACCAGGGCACAGATACGCAGTATTTT. The encoded protein is CASSQDGRDQGTDTQYF.

The sample holds a few counts of this clonotype. This chain joins TRBV6-6 and TRBJ1-4, with a possible D match to TRBD1 (5 bases). V was clipped by 6 bases and J by 8 bases, with 10 bases between them. CDR1 and CDR2 (germline): MNHNY, SVGAGI (reference sequence). This CDR3 region has 12 residues. The CDR3 spells CASRETEEKLFF. CDR3 nucleotides: TGTGCCAGCAGAGAGACAGAAGAAAAACTGTTTTTT.

This clonotype was counted only a few times. The CDR3 loop is CASMTGTYEQYF. CDR3 in DNA: TGTGCCAGCATGACAGGGACCTACGAGCAGTACTTC. The chain has TRBV2 and TRBJ2-7; 7 bases agree with TRBD1. CDR1 is SNHLY, CDR2 FYNNEI, per germline. The CDR3 loop spans 12 amino acids. J was trimmed by 2 bases and V by 7 bases; bases with no gene match: 2.

This clonotype was seen a handful of times. This chain joins TRBV6-5 and TRBJ1-2, with 7 bases that match TRBD1. The CDR3 has 13 residues. V lost 6 bases to trimming and J lost 8 bases; unmatched junction nucleotides: 9. Germline values: CDR1 MNHEY, CDR2 SVGAGI. The CDR3 loop is CASRPLTGNGYTF. The CDR3 bases are TGTGCCAGCAGGCCCTTGACAGGGAACGGCTACACCTTC.

This clonotype was counted a few times. The rearrangement uses TRBV14 and TRBJ2-6; D ambiguous. The germline CDR1 and CDR2 sequences are SGHDN and FVKESK. Trimming removed 2 bases from V and 2 bases from J, with 19 bases in between. The length of the CDR3 is 19 residues. CDR3 bases: TGTGCCAGCAGCCAAATAAGGGCGTCCGGGCTCGCTGGGGCCAACGTCCTGACTTTC. This codes for CASSQIRASGLAGANVLTF. The variable domain in full, with the rest retrieved from reference TRBV14 and TRBJ2-6, is EAGVTQFPSHSVIEKGQTVTLRCDPISGHDNLYWYRRVMGKEIKFLLHFVKESKQDESGMPNNRFLAERTGGTYSTLKVQPAELEDSGVYFCASSQIRASGLAGANVLTFGAGSRLTVL.

This clonotype was observed a few times. This chain joins TRBV5-1 and TRBJ2-7; TRBD2 matches at 9 bases. The germline V gene has CDR1 SGHRS and CDR2 YFSETQ. Germline trimming cut 5 bases from V and 0 bases from J; bases unmatched to any gene: 6. The CDR3 extends over 15 amino acids. CDR3 coding DNA: TGCGCCAGCAGTCAGAAAGCGGGGGGCTCCTACGAGCAGTACTTC. Its protein is CASSQKAGGSYEQYF.

Concerning this clonotype: One end of the junction varies from germline; a read error may be responsible. The chain's CDR3 is CASSLSGSADTRYF. The CDR3 DNA follows: TGTGCCAGCAGCTTATCCGGGAGTGCAGATACGCGGTATTTT. The chain links TRBV7-8 to TRBJ2-3; D might be TRBD2 (6 bases). The CDR3 length is 14 residues. Per the germline V gene, CDR1 is SGHVS and CDR2 is FQNEAQ.

V usage is TRBV4-1 and J usage is TRBJ1-5; no definite D call. Trimming cost V 1 base and J 4 bases, with 8 bases left between them. Germline V CDR1 and CDR2: MGHRA, YSYEKL. The CDR3 loop spans 14 amino acids. CDR3 in DNA: TGCGCCAGCAGCCAAGGTCGGCCTAATCAGCCCCAGCATTTT. Translating gives CASSQGRPNQPQHF.

The chain joins TRBV4-1 to TRBJ2-5, with D possibly being TRBD2 (6 bases). CDR3 length equals 13 residues. In germline, CDR1 is MGHRA, CDR2 YSYEKL. V was pared by 6 bases and J by 3 bases, with 11 bases between. The CDR3 sequence: CASRRVAEETQYF. CDR3 DNA: TGCGCCAGCAGGAGGGTAGCGGAAGAGACCCAGTACTTC.

Comments on this clonotype: This may arise from a read error, as a much more abundant clone is one base away. V is TRBV27 and J is TRBJ1-5; D gene ambiguous. The germline V gene encodes CDR1 MNHEY and CDR2 SMNVEV (reference sequence). The CDR3 is made up of 15 amino acids. V shed 2 bases and J shed 0 bases, with 8 bases lying between them. The CDR3 reads CASSLTVDSNQPQHF. CDR3 bases: TGTGCCAGCAGTTTAACAGTGGATAGCAATCAGCCCCAGCATTTT.

This clonotype was seen many times. The chain links TRBV29-1 to TRBJ2-1; TRBD1 aligns across 11 bases. Losses at the gene ends were 4 bases for V and 6 bases for J; bases not matched to a gene: 5. Germline-derived CDR1 and CDR2 are SQVTM and ANQGSEA. The CDR3 is 14 amino acids. DNA of the CDR3: TGCAGCGTTGCCTCCGGGACAGGGGGCAATGAGCAGTTCTTC. It yields the protein CSVASGTGGNEQFF.

This clonotype has ten or more counts. The J gene is TRBJ2-7, the V gene TRBV5-1; 8 nucleotides match TRBD1. CDR1 SGHRS and CDR2 YFSETQ come from the germline V gene. This CDR3 region has 15 residues. After removal of 3 bases from V and 1 base from J, the junction contained 6 bases not matched to a gene. The CDR3 is CASSSAGTGSYEQYF. The CDR3 region has the DNA TGCGCCAGCAGCTCGGCCGGGACAGGTTCCTACGAGCAGTACTTC.

This sequence joins TRBV10-3 and TRBJ2-1; 11 positions match TRBD2. Trimming cost V 6 bases and J 0 bases; bases outside gene matches: 4. The CDR3 is made up of 16 amino acids. Looked up from germline, CDR1 is ENHRY and CDR2 is SYGVKD. Written as DNA, the CDR3 is TGTGCCATCAGGACTAGCGGGAATCCCTCCTACAATGAGCAGTTCTTC. Amino acids: CAIRTSGNPSYNEQFF.

To note about this clonotype: This may be a read error, as it is one base from a much larger clone. The J gene is TRBJ1-4, the V gene TRBV10-3; maybe TRBD1 (5 bases). Per the germline V gene, CDR1 is ENHRY and CDR2 is SYGVKD. V lost 5 bases and J 7 bases, leaving 11 bases between the germline ends. The CDR3 spans 13 residues. The CDR3 region has the DNA TGTGCCATCAGTAGGCGACAGAGTGAAAAACTGTTTTTT. Translated, it gives CAISRRQSEKLFF.

This clonotype was detected a few times. V is TRBV5-1 and J is TRBJ2-3; 11 bases map to TRBD2. Unmatched junction bases numbered 11, after V lost 4 bases and J lost 1 base. The CDR3 contains 18 residues. The germline V gene encodes CDR1 SGHRS and CDR2 YFSETQ. CDR3 coding DNA: TGCGCCAGCAGCACATTTACTAGCGGGAGCACAGGCACAGATACGCAGTATTTT. This translates into CASSTFTSGSTGTDTQYF.

V gene TRBV20-1 combines with J gene TRBJ2-3; 9 bases agree with TRBD2. V gave up 6 bases and J gave up 1 base; unmatched junction bases: 8. Germline V gives CDR1 DFQATT, CDR2 SNEGSKA (reference sequence). CDR3 size: 15 residues. The CDR3 bases are TGCAGTGCCCAGCGGGGCGGGGGGGGCACAGATACGCAGTATTTT. Protein product: CSAQRGGGGTDTQYF.

This clonotype has more than one count but fewer than ten. This chain uses TRBV29-1 with TRBJ2-3, with 12 bases matching TRBD2. This CDR3 is built from 18 residues. Per the germline V gene, CDR1 is SQVTM and CDR2 is ANQGSEA. The V gene end was trimmed by 0 bases and the J gene end by 2 bases; junction bases not matched to a gene: 9. The CDR3 protein is CSVEDQGLAGPLTDTQYF. The CDR3 nucleotides are TGCAGCGTTGAAGATCAGGGACTAGCGGGCCCTCTCACAGATACGCAGTATTTT.

The chain couples TRBV2 to TRBJ2-1; D gene unclear. V was pared by 4 bases and J by 0 bases, with 10 bases between. CDR3 length: 15 amino acids. Germline CDR1 SNHLY, CDR2 FYNNEI. CDR3 in amino acids: CASSAGRSSYNEQFF. CDR3 in DNA: TGTGCCAGCAGTGCCGGACGGAGCTCCTACAATGAGCAGTTCTTC.

V is TRBV7-2 and J is TRBJ2-7, with 8 nucleotides matching TRBD1. This CDR3 region has 12 residues. From germline, CDR1 is SGHTA and CDR2 FQGNSA. The trim removed 10 bases at V and 6 bases at J, leaving 8 bases unmatched. This chain's CDR3 is CATGQGISEQYF. CDR3 DNA: TGTGCCACCGGACAGGGTATTAGCGAGCAGTACTTC.

This clonotype was seen many times. V gene TRBV29-1 combines with J gene TRBJ2-1; 9 bases line up with TRBD1. The V segment lost 6 bases and the J segment 9 bases; nucleotides outside the gene matches: 9. The CDR3 has 13 amino acids. The germline V gene encodes CDR1 SQVTM and CDR2 ANQGSEA. The CDR3 sequence is CSVGLTGGGEQFF. CDR3 coding DNA: TGCAGCGTGGGACTTACAGGGGGCGGTGAGCAGTTCTTC.

This clonotype was seen a handful of times. This chain connects TRBV5-1 to TRBJ2-7; unclear D gene. V gave up 2 bases and J gave up 3 bases, with 12 bases separating them. Germline V gene lookup returns CDR1 SGHRS and CDR2 YFSETQ. The CDR3 spans 14 residues. Here the CDR3 DNA reads TGCGCCAGCAGCTTCGGGTCGCAGCTCTACGAGCAGTACTTC. Encoded protein: CASSFGSQLYEQYF. The full variable domain, its missing parts supplied by reference TRBV5-1 and TRBJ2-7, is KAGVTQTPRYLIKTRGQQVTLSCSPISGHRSVSWYQQTPGQGLQFLFEYFSETQRNKGNFPGRFSGRQFSNSRSEMNVSTLELGDSALYLCASSFGSQLYEQYFGPGTRLTVT.

The rearrangement links TRBV2 to TRBJ2-1; D unclear. V lost 6 bases and J lost 5, with 8 bases in between. Per the germline V gene, CDR1 is SNHLY and CDR2 is FYNNEI. The CDR3 sequence is 12 residues long. CDR3 coding DNA: TGTGCCAGCAGGGCCGATAACAATGAGCAGTTCTTC. This codes for CASRADNNEQFF.

A few counts support this clonotype. The CDR3 nucleotides read TGTGCCAGTAGTATCGCCAGGGGCAATGAGCAGTTCTTC. Its protein is CASSIARGNEQFF. The chain uses TRBV19 and TRBJ2-1; perhaps TRBD1 as D (6 bases). Germline CDR1 is LNHDA and CDR2 is SQIVND (reference sequence). The V gene lost 3 bases and the J gene lost 6 bases, with 9 bases spanning the gap. This CDR3 region has 13 residues.

This sequence joins TRBV4-1 and TRBJ1-2, with 7 bases lining up with TRBD1. The trim removed 0 bases at V and 0 bases at J, leaving 10 bases unmatched. Germline-derived CDR1 and CDR2 are MGHRA and YSYEKL. CDR3 length equals 18 residues. This CDR3 reads CASSQDKIWDRANYGYTF. CDR3 sequence (DNA): TGCGCCAGCAGCCAAGATAAGATCTGGGACAGAGCTAACTATGGCTACACCTTC.

There are a few counts of this clonotype. The J gene is TRBJ1-1, the V gene TRBV20-1, with a tentative D call TRBD1 (6 bases). Trimming shortened V by 5 bases and J by 7 bases, and 14 bases separated the two germline ends. The CDR3 has 12 amino acids. Germline CDR1 reads DFQATT; CDR2 reads SNEGSKA (reference sequence). The CDR3 nucleotides read TGCAGTGCTGTACAGGGATTTGATGAAGCTTTCTTT. Its translation is CSAVQGFDEAFF.

This clonotype was observed a few times. V and J are TRBV28 and TRBJ2-5; 9 bases are a match to TRBD2. With 2 bases clipped from V and 5 bases from J, the junction kept 12 bases outside the gene matches. Germline loops: CDR1 MDHEN, CDR2 SYDVKM. The CDR3 has 17 residues. CDR3 nucleotides: TGTGCCAGCAGTTTAATGGCGGGAGGGCCCTCGTTGGAGACCCAGTACTTC. It yields the protein CASSLMAGGPSLETQYF.